These T cell receptor beta chains were read from a single sample in a study of T cell repertoires in cytomegalovirus infection. TCRdb re-derived calls from the reads in MiXCR, one entry per CDR3 protein. The sample shows approximately 140,000 distinct CDR3 sequences, roughly 9% of them seen only once. Input material: PBMCs. Every receptor here comes from a human donor in good health (CMV status not recorded). Some clones in this sample may be carry-over from other donors' samples. The CDR3 runs from the conserved cysteine through the conserved F or W. D genes are given only for firm matches. Clone size is stated in some rows and not others, as once, few, many or a class when expanded.

V gene	clone size	D gene	J gene	CDR3 protein	CDR3 DNA
TRBV10-3	many	TRBD2	TRBJ2-3	CAISGSLAGGKSTDTQYF	TGTGCCATCAGTGGAAGCCTAGCGGGGGGGAAAAGCACAGATACGCAGTATTTT
TRBV5-5	-	TRBD2	TRBJ2-1	CASSLPLAGDNEQFF	TGTGCCAGCAGCTTGCCGCTAGCGGGGGACAATGAGCAGTTCTTC
TRBV10-3	many	-	TRBJ2-2	CAISEVVGTTGELFF	TGTGCCATCAGTGAGGTGGTAGGGACCACCGGGGAGCTGTTTTTT
TRBV12-3/TRBV12-4	many	-	TRBJ2-1	CASSLGGGPENEQFF	TGTGCCAGCAGCCTGGGGGGGGGCCCTGAGAATGAGCAGTTCTTC
TRBV27	few	-	TRBJ2-7	CASSLKVDAVPYEQYF	TGTGCCAGCAGTTTAAAAGTGGACGCCGTTCCTTACGAGCAGTACTTC
TRBV10-3	few	-	TRBJ2-2	CAISESSPRGSGELFF	TGTGCCATCAGTGAGTCGAGTCCCAGGGGTTCCGGGGAGCTGTTTTTT
TRBV10-3	few	-	TRBJ1-2	CAISAGSDYGYTF	TGTGCCATCAGTGCAGGGTCCGACTATGGCTACACCTTC
TRBV5-1	many	-	TRBJ1-1	CASSLEFGVTEAFF	TGCGCCAGCAGCTTGGAGTTCGGAGTCACTGAAGCTTTCTTT
TRBV7-9	many	-	TRBJ2-7	CASSRDRSPSYEQYF	TGTGCCAGCAGCCGAGACAGGTCCCCCTCCTACGAGCAGTACTTC
TRBV5-1	few	TRBD1	TRBJ2-7	CASSLEGTGRPYEQYF	TGCGCCAGCAGCTTGGAAGGGACAGGGAGACCCTACGAGCAGTACTTC
TRBV7-9	many	-	TRBJ1-1	CASSLQRNTEAFF	TGTGCCAGCAGCTTGCAGCGAAACACTGAAGCTTTCTTT
TRBV6-6	many	-	TRBJ1-5	CASRFKGNQPQHF	TGTGCCAGCAGATTCAAAGGAAATCAGCCCCAGCATTTT
TRBV12-3/TRBV12-4	-	-	TRBJ2-1	CASRRGSSYNEQCF	TGTGCCAGCAGGCGGGGAAGCTCCTACAATGAGCAGTGCTTC
TRBV20-1	many	-	TRBJ2-7	CSARVEGGGTNEQYF	TGCAGTGCTAGAGTTGAGGGTGGGGGGACCAACGAGCAGTACTTC
TRBV5-5	many	TRBD2	TRBJ2-3	CASSARGERADTQYF	TGTGCCAGCAGCGCCCGGGGGGAACGGGCAGATACGCAGTATTTT
TRBV29-1	-	TRBD1	TRBJ2-2	CSLRTGSTGELFF	TGCAGCTTAAGGACAGGGTCCACCGGGGAGCTGTTTTTT
TRBV29-1	-	-	TRBJ2-1	CSVTKTGTYNEQFF	TGCAGCGTTACAAAGACAGGCACCTACAATGAGCAGTTCTTC
TRBV2	many	-	TRBJ1-6	CASSERAPGGNSPLHF	TGTGCCAGCAGTGAGCGGGCACCGGGGGGGAATTCACCCCTCCACTTT
TRBV25-1	-	TRBD1	TRBJ2-3	CASSPRTGADTQYF	TGTGCCAGCAGTCCTAGAACAGGGGCAGATACGCAGTATTTT
TRBV27	many	-	TRBJ1-5	CASSSTGHSLESNQPQHF	TGTGCCAGCAGTTCCACGGGACACTCCCTTGAGAGCAATCAGCCCCAGCATTTT
TRBV6-5	many	-	TRBJ1-6	CASSSSGGAYSPLHF	TGTGCCAGCAGTTCCTCCGGTGGGGCATACTCACCCCTCCACTTT
TRBV7-2	many	-	TRBJ2-3	CASSLRTEGTTDTQYF	TGTGCCAGCAGCCTAAGGACGGAGGGAACTACAGATACGCAGTATTTT
TRBV2	-	-	TRBJ2-3	CASSLRGGNTDTQYF	TGTGCCAGCAGTCTTCGAGGCGGAAACACAGATACGCAGTATTTT
TRBV7-2	many	TRBD2	TRBJ2-1	CASSLSLAGGRNEQFF	TGTGCCAGCAGCTTATCCCTAGCGGGGGGGCGGAATGAGCAGTTCTTC
TRBV5-1	many	-	TRBJ2-7	CASSLARGGPIEQYF	TGCGCCAGCAGCTTGGCTAGAGGAGGACCAATCGAGCAGTACTTC
TRBV2	many	TRBD2	TRBJ2-7	CASTQGRGGTYEQYF	TGTGCCAGCACCCAGGGGCGGGGGGGCACCTACGAGCAGTACTTC
TRBV12-3/TRBV12-4	many	-	TRBJ1-1	CASSLVNSNSKRAFF	TGTGCCAGCAGTTTAGTCAACAGCAACAGTAAACGAGCTTTCTTT
TRBV7-2	many	-	TRBJ1-2	CASSPGFSGYTF	TGTGCCAGCAGTCCAGGGTTCAGTGGCTACACCTTC
TRBV29-1	many	-	TRBJ1-2	CSAGQPGSGYTF	TGCAGCGCAGGGCAGCCTGGATCTGGCTACACCTTC
TRBV28	many	-	TRBJ1-1	CASSLTAMNTEAFF	TGTGCCAGCAGTTTGACAGCCATGAACACTGAAGCTTTCTTT
TRBV7-3	few	-	TRBJ2-1	CASSLTSDNEQFF	TGTGCCAGCAGCTTAACGTCGGACAATGAGCAGTTCTTC
TRBV5-1	few	-	TRBJ2-1	CASSGGISSYNEQFF	TGCGCCAGCAGCGGCGGCATTAGCTCCTACAATGAGCAGTTCTTC
TRBV7-2	many	-	TRBJ2-2	CASSLGGVANTGELFF	TGTGCCAGCAGCTTGGGTGGTGTAGCGAACACCGGGGAGCTGTTTTTT
TRBV28	many	-	TRBJ2-3	CASSLYWYDTQYF	TGTGCCAGCAGTTTATATTGGTATGATACGCAGTATTTT
TRBV7-8	medium-sized	TRBD1	TRBJ2-3	CASSLGGQGDTDTQYF	TGTGCCAGCAGCCTGGGGGGACAGGGGGACACAGATACGCAGTATTTT
TRBV4-1	-	-	TRBJ1-1	CASSHPGQGMNTEAFF	TGCGCCAGCAGCCACCCTGGGCAGGGAATGAACACTGAAGCTTTCTTT
TRBV7-2	many	TRBD2	TRBJ2-7	CASSPAGGAYEQYF	TGTGCCAGCAGCCCAGCGGGGGGTGCATACGAGCAGTACTTC
TRBV6-5	few	-	TRBJ1-2	CASRDTGPYGYTF	TGTGCCAGCAGGGATACAGGGCCCTATGGCTACACCTTC
TRBV5-5	many	-	TRBJ2-3	CASSLASVPSTDTQYF	TGTGCCAGCAGCTTGGCCTCGGTACCAAGCACAGATACGCAGTATTTT
TRBV10-3	many	-	TRBJ1-1	CAISGNTEAFF	TGTGCCATCTCCGGAAACACTGAAGCTTTCTTT
TRBV6-5	many	-	TRBJ1-2	CASSYSLQGRYGYTF	TGTGCCAGCAGTTACTCGTTGCAGGGGCGCTATGGCTACACCTTC
TRBV2	few	TRBD2	TRBJ2-5	CASSPSSGGVRQTQYF	TGTGCCAGCAGTCCTTCTAGCGGGGGAGTCAGGCAGACCCAGTACTTC
TRBV19	-	TRBD1	TRBJ1-5	CASSIRTGEYQPQHF	TGTGCCAGTAGTATCCGGACAGGGGAGTATCAGCCCCAGCATTTT
TRBV10-3	many	-	TRBJ2-7	CAISESREGEQYF	TGTGCCATCAGTGAGTCGAGAGAGGGCGAGCAGTACTTC
TRBV28	many	-	TRBJ2-3	CASSLRWDTQYF	TGTGCCAGCAGTCTCCGTTGGGATACGCAGTATTTT
TRBV6-5	many	TRBD1	TRBJ1-3	CASRRGQVSGNTIYF	TGTGCCAGCAGAAGGGGGCAGGTGTCTGGAAACACCATATATTTT
TRBV12-3/TRBV12-4	many	-	TRBJ2-7	CASSFGQTYEQYF	TGTGCCAGCAGTTTTGGACAGACCTACGAGCAGTACTTC
TRBV12-3/TRBV12-4	many	-	TRBJ2-7	CASSLDSLSYEQYF	TGTGCCAGCAGTTTAGACAGTCTCTCCTACGAGCAGTACTTC